The rows below give T cell receptor beta chains drawn from one sample of a study of cytomegalovirus exposure and HLA in healthy donors. The data were produced by immunoSEQ multiplex PCR, yet TCRdb's version contains in-frame clones alone and is incomplete. Reported are about 55,000 clones; the ten largest clones contain about 9.2%. The sequencing input was PBMCs. Receptor source: a man aged 45-60 years in good health and CMV-seropositive. The CDR3 runs from the conserved cysteine through the conserved F or W. D genes are given only for firm matches. Not every row has a clone size; where given, it reads once, few, many or a size class.

j_call clone_size d_call v_call cdr3_aa cdr3_nt
TRBJ2-1 medium-sized . TRBV9 CASSGKESHYNEQFF TGTGCCAGCAGCGGAAAGGAGTCCCACTACAATGAGCAGTTCTTC
TRBJ1-3 . . TRBV4-2 CASSQSREGSGNTIYF TGTGCCAGCAGCCAGAGTCGTGAGGGTTCTGGAAACACCATATATTTT
TRBJ2-7 . . TRBV6-4 CASPAGKSYEQYF TGTGCCAGCCCGGCGGGCAAGAGCTACGAGCAGTACTTC
TRBJ1-2 . TRBD1 TRBV6-4 CASSTEAGGRYGYTF TGTGCCAGCAGTACCGAAGCAGGGGGCCGATATGGCTACACCTTC
TRBJ2-3 . . TRBV5-1 CASSLGWAQGADTQYF TGCGCCAGCAGCTTGGGGTGGGCACAGGGCGCAGATACGCAGTATTTT
TRBJ2-3 . . TRBV7-2 CASNLIGGAEASTDTQYF TGTGCCAGCAACCTCATTGGCGGGGCCGAAGCTAGCACAGATACGCAGTATTTT
TRBJ2-3 . TRBD2 TRBV18 CASSPQQRGGDTQYF TGTGCCAGCTCACCACAGCAGCGGGGAGGAGATACGCAGTATTTT
TRBJ2-1 . TRBD2 TRBV19 CASSALAESSYNEQFF TGTGCCAGTAGCGCCCTAGCGGAAAGCTCCTACAATGAGCAGTTCTTC
TRBJ1-1 . . TRBV4-1 CASSQWGGNTEAFF TGCGCCAGCAGCCAATGGGGGGGGAACACTGAAGCTTTCTTT
TRBJ1-1 . . TRBV21-1 CASNCRGLNTEAFF TGTGCCAGCAACTGCAGGGGGCTGAACACTGAAGCTTTCTTT
TRBJ2-2 . TRBD2 TRBV18 CASSPLGLLPRTNTGELFF TGTGCCAGCTCACCGCTGGGACTACTACCCCGAACGAACACCGGGGAGCTGTTTTTT
TRBJ1-5 . TRBD1 TRBV19 CASSIGPQGAVGNQPQHF TGTGCCAGTAGTATAGGTCCACAGGGGGCCGTTGGCAATCAGCCCCAGCATTTT
TRBJ2-2 . . TRBV6-6 CASSHGGLASTGELFF TGTGCCAGCAGTCACGGGGGGCTAGCTTCCACCGGGGAGCTGTTTTTT
TRBJ2-3 . TRBD2 TRBV7-3 CASSLTSPTSGGARNTQYF TGTGCCAGCAGCTTAACGTCCCCTACTAGCGGGGGGGCGCGCAATACGCAGTATTTT
TRBJ1-1 . . TRBV7-2 CASSYGSGVATEAFF TGTGCCAGCAGCTACGGCTCAGGGGTCGCCACTGAAGCTTTCTTT
TRBJ1-2 . . TRBV2 CASSVGQSHYGYTF TGTGCCAGCAGTGTAGGACAGAGCCACTATGGCTACACCTTC
TRBJ2-3 . . TRBV15 CATSGRVGGTDTQYF TGTGCCACCAGCGGCCGCGTAGGGGGCACAGATACGCAGTATTTT
TRBJ2-6 . TRBD1 TRBV28 CASSVLRGTSGANVLTF TGTGCCAGCAGTGTGCTCAGGGGGACCTCTGGGGCCAACGTCCTGACTTTC
TRBJ1-1 . TRBD1 TRBV2 CASSEDRGRTEAFF TGTGCCAGCAGTGAGGACAGGGGGAGGACTGAAGCTTTCTTT
TRBJ2-5 . . TRBV7-9 CASSWTANQETQYF TGTGCCAGCAGCTGGACAGCCAACCAAGAGACCCAGTACTTC
TRBJ2-7 . TRBD2 TRBV6-6 CASSYAASGRGYEQYF TGTGCCAGCAGTTACGCGGCTAGCGGGAGGGGGTACGAGCAGTACTTC
TRBJ1-6 . . TRBV6-7 CASSYQGNYSPLHF TGTGCCAGCAGTTACCAGGGGAATTATTCACCCCTCCACTTT
TRBJ2-5 . TRBD2 TRBV15 CATSSSGGAETQYF TGTGCCACCAGCAGTAGCGGGGGGGCGGAGACCCAGTACTTC
TRBJ1-6 . TRBD1 TRBV2 CASRQPTGGSPLHF TGTGCCAGCCGTCAACCCACAGGGGGGTCACCCCTCCACTTT
TRBJ2-6 . TRBD1 TRBV6-5 CASSMDRAGANVLTF TGTGCCAGCAGCATGGACAGGGCTGGGGCCAACGTCCTGACTTTC
TRBJ1-1 . TRBD1 TRBV10-3 CAISFRQGMGTEAFF TGTGCCATCAGTTTTCGACAGGGAATGGGGACTGAAGCTTTCTTT
TRBJ1-1 . . TRBV7-9 CASSSLGGSKYTEAFF TGTGCCAGCAGTTCCCTGGGGGGGAGTAAGTACACTGAAGCTTTCTTT
TRBJ2-2 medium-sized TRBD1 TRBV18 CASSPDRGRGAGELFF TGTGCCAGCTCACCTGACAGGGGGCGCGGAGCCGGGGAGCTGTTTTTT
TRBJ2-1 . . TRBV29-1 CSVSRVGNEQFF TGCAGCGTTTCCAGGGTGGGCAATGAGCAGTTCTTC
TRBJ1-1 . . TRBV27 CASSRRVGNTEAFF TGTGCCAGCAGTCGACGGGTTGGGAACACTGAAGCTTTCTTT
TRBJ1-4 . TRBD1 TRBV4-2 CASSHPGQSNEKLFF TGTGCCAGCAGCCACCCGGGACAGTCCAATGAAAAACTGTTTTTT
TRBJ1-3 . . TRBV5-1 CASSSDPTPDGNTIYF TGCGCCAGCAGCTCCGATCCCACACCAGATGGAAACACCATATATTTT
TRBJ1-5 . . TRBV18 CASSPGRQGNQPQHF TGTGCCAGCTCACCTGGCCGACAGGGCAATCAGCCCCAGCATTTT
TRBJ1-1 . TRBD1 TRBV6-1 CASSAGTGWDTEAFF TGTGCCAGCAGTGCAGGGACAGGGTGGGACACTGAAGCTTTCTTT
TRBJ2-3 . . TRBV6-1 CASSEVQGQGTDTQYF TGTGCCAGCAGTGAAGTGCAGGGCCAGGGAACAGATACGCAGTATTTT
TRBJ2-5 . TRBD1 TRBV18 CASSPPGRGQETQYF TGTGCCAGCTCACCACCTGGCAGGGGGCAAGAGACCCAGTACTTC
TRBJ2-2 . . TRBV7-9 CASSFAGPTGELFF TGTGCCAGCAGCTTTGCAGGGCCCACCGGGGAGCTGTTTTTT
TRBJ2-3 . TRBD2 TRBV12-5 CASGLVSLAGTDKQYF TGTGCTAGTGGTTTGGTATCTCTAGCGGGCACAGATAAGCAGTATTTT
TRBJ1-1 . TRBD1 TRBV19 CASSLTGRTEAFF TGTGCCAGCTCTCTGACAGGGCGAACTGAAGCTTTCTTT
TRBJ2-7 . TRBD1 TRBV13 CASSRFRTGGMGANEQYF TGTGCCAGCAGCCGCTTTCGGACAGGGGGCATGGGGGCTAACGAGCAGTACTTC
TRBJ1-4 . TRBD1 TRBV29-1 CSVEGTGVGEKLFF TGCAGCGTTGAAGGAACAGGGGTGGGTGAAAAACTGTTTTTT
TRBJ2-1 . TRBD2 TRBV10-3 CAISESLASGDNNEQFF TGTGCCATCAGTGAGTCCCTGGCTAGCGGGGATAACAATGAGCAGTTCTTC
TRBJ2-7 . . TRBV19 CASSIGGSVYEQYF TGTGCCAGTAGTATAGGGGGCAGCGTCTACGAGCAGTACTTC
TRBJ1-2 . . TRBV5-1 CASSLGQSYANYGYTF TGCGCCAGCAGCTTGGGACAGTCGTACGCTAACTATGGCTACACCTTC
TRBJ2-7 . TRBD1 TRBV2 CASSDTGTVLEQYF TGTGCCAGCAGTGACACCGGGACAGTTCTCGAGCAGTACTTC
TRBJ1-6 . TRBD1 TRBV30 CAWSRDRVRGNNSPLHF TGTGCCTGGAGTCGGGACAGGGTACGGGGTAATAATTCACCCCTCCACTTT
TRBJ1-6 . TRBD1 TRBV10-1 CASPFLAGTGGANSPLHF TGCGCCAGCCCCTTCCTCGCCGGGACAGGGGGCGCGAATTCACCCCTCCACTTT
TRBJ1-2 . TRBD1 TRBV18 CASSPPDRGLYGYTF TGTGCCAGCTCACCTCCCGACAGGGGGCTCTATGGCTACACCTTC
TRBJ2-3 . . TRBV7-3 CASSPGGHTDTQYF TGTGCCAGCAGCCCAGGGGGGCACACAGATACGCAGTATTTT
TRBJ1-1 . TRBD1 TRBV7-3 CASSFGTGQTEAFF TGTGCCAGCAGCTTTGGGACAGGCCAAACTGAAGCTTTCTTT
TRBJ2-5 . TRBD2 TRBV27 CASSFWGGQETQYF TGTGCCAGCAGTTTTTGGGGGGGCCAAGAGACCCAGTACTTC
TRBJ2-7 . TRBD1 TRBV7-3 CASSLGQGVRYEQYF TGTGCCAGCAGCTTAGGACAGGGGGTAAGGTACGAGCAGTACTTC
TRBJ1-3 . . TRBV30 CAWSYGLDSGNNIYF TGTGCCTGGAGTTACGGCTTGGACTCTGGAAACAACATATATTTT